The 25 T cell receptor beta chains below were found in one sample sequenced in a study of T cells in Graves' hyperthyroidism and ophthalmopathy. Amplification yielded TCR beta CDR3 regions, with RNA transcripts as the source. The HTBI primer set was used in a first-round RT-PCR of the TCR CDR3. TCRdb independently ran MiXCR on the multiplex PCR reads; one entry per CDR3 protein. This sample has fewer than 900,000 distinct CDR3 sequences, with roughly a sixth found just once. Sequences were obtained from blood. Receptors were obtained from a woman aged 45-59 years with Graves' hyperthyroidism that later progressed to Graves' ophthalmopathy.

This clonotype was counted many times. This sequence joins TRBV20-1 and TRBJ2-3; D ambiguous. The CDR3 contains 16 residues. The V end was cut by 0 bases, the J end by 3 bases, with 16 bases between. From germline, CDR1 is DFQATT and CDR2 SNEGSKA (reference sequence). The CDR3 loop is CSARDPSRLWTDTQYF. In DNA form, the CDR3 reads TGCAGTGCTAGAGATCCCAGTAGGTTGTGGACAGATACGCAGTATTTT.

With regard to this clonotype: With a much larger clone just one base away, this may be a read error. The genes are TRBV18 and TRBJ1-1, with 9 bases aligning to TRBD1. The germline CDR1 and CDR2 sequences are KGHSH and LQKENI. The CDR3 is 14 residues long. Here the CDR3 reads CASSPTVGQGEASF. CDR3 in DNA: TGTGCCAGCTCACCTACGGTGGGACAGGGTGAAGCTTCCTTT.

The CDR3 region has the DNA TGCGCCAGCAGCCCCTTTCTAGCGGGGGGGCCGGGTGAGCAGTTCTTC. This gives the protein CASSPFLAGGPGEQFF. This rearrangement joins TRBV5-1 to TRBJ2-1, with 12 bases aligning to TRBD2. CDR1 is SGHRS, CDR2 YFSETQ, per germline. This CDR3 is 16 amino acids long. After removal of 4 bases from V and 9 bases from J, the junction contained 11 bases not matched to a gene.

The chain has TRBV10-3 and TRBJ1-1, with D perhaps matching TRBD1 (5 bases). Germline-derived CDR1 and CDR2 are ENHRY and SYGVKD. The CDR3 has 14 amino acids. V lost 3 bases, J lost 4 bases, and 12 bases lay in between. The CDR3 coding sequence is TGTGCCATCAGTGATGGGGGATCGCGCACTGAAGCTTTCTTT. Translation: CAISDGGSRTEAFF.

The sample holds a few counts of this clonotype. The chain carries TRBV29-1 and TRBJ2-7, with 8 positions matching TRBD1. This CDR3 has 14 residues. Per germline, CDR1 SQVTM and CDR2 ANQGSEA. Trimming took 4 bases from V and 3 from J; bases not matched to a gene: 8. CDR3 amino acids: CSVVGTGGNYEQYF. CDR3 coding DNA: TGCAGCGTTGTAGGGACAGGAGGAAACTACGAGCAGTACTTC.

The chain is built from TRBV14 and TRBJ1-2; D is ambiguous. V shed 5 bases and J shed 4 bases, with 11 bases lying between them. Germline CDR1 reads SGHDN; CDR2 reads FVKESK. The CDR3 loop spans 13 amino acids. The CDR3 sequence: CASSLNDFYGYTF. The DNA of the CDR3 is TGTGCCAGCAGCTTGAACGATTTCTATGGCTACACCTTC.

The gene calls are TRBV2 and TRBJ1-5; unclear D gene. The V gene lost 8 bases and the J gene lost 3 bases, with 8 bases spanning the gap. CDR1 is SNHLY, CDR2 FYNNEI, per germline. The CDR3 is made up of 12 amino acids. CDR3 sequence (DNA): TGTGCCAGCGCCCGAGACAATCAGCCCCAGCATTTT. It is translated as CASARDNQPQHF.

Comments on this clonotype: At one boundary the junction diverges from the germline segment, which might be a read error. In DNA, the CDR3 is TGTGCCAGCAGCTTAACGGGGGGGCCATCACACGAGACCCAATACTTC. Encoded protein: CASSLTGGPSHETQYF. This chain uses TRBV11-3 with TRBJ2-5, with 8 bases identical to TRBD2. This CDR3 has 16 residues. Per germline, CDR1 SGHNT and CDR2 YENEEA.

This sequence joins TRBV25-1 and TRBJ2-1, with D tentatively TRBD1 or TRBD2 (5 bases each). CDR3 length: 14 residues. Trimming took off 5 bases at V and 10 bases at J, with 18 bases between the two ends. Germline V lookup: CDR1 MGHDK, CDR2 SYGVNS. Written as DNA, the CDR3 is TGTGCCAGCAGTCCATTACCTGAGTGGGGGGAGCAGTTCTTC. It codes for CASSPLPEWGEQFF.

This clonotype turned up a few times. The chain is built from TRBV27 and TRBJ2-7; possibly TRBD1 for D (5 bases). The V end lost 3 bases, the J end lost 0 bases, and 12 bases lay between the germline ends. The CDR3 spans 15 residues. Germline V gene lookup returns CDR1 MNHEY and CDR2 SMNVEV (reference sequence). The CDR3 DNA reads TGTGCCAGCAGTTTTAGAGGAACAGGCTCCTACGAGCAGTACTTC. Translated: CASSFRGTGSYEQYF.

This clonotype was recorded a few times. The gene calls are TRBV6-1 and TRBJ1-5, with D perhaps matching TRBD1 (5 bases). The V end lost 6 bases, the J end lost 2 bases, and 17 bases lay between the germline ends. This CDR3 has 16 residues. Germline CDR1 reads MNHNS; CDR2 reads SASEGT. This CDR3 reads CASSRGTGGRNQPQHF. CDR3 DNA sequence: TGTGCCAGCAGCAGAGGGACCGGAGGGCGCAATCAGCCCCAGCATTTT.

The table lists this clonotype with a few counts. The rearrangement uses TRBV5-4 and TRBJ2-3; D is possibly TRBD2 (6 bases). Germline-derived CDR1 and CDR2 are SGHNT and YYREEE (reference sequence). The V end lost 0 bases, the J end lost 4 bases, and 9 bases lay between the germline ends. This CDR3 has 14 residues. The CDR3 loop reads CASSLVRDSDTQYF. The DNA for the CDR3 is TGTGCCAGCAGCTTGGTCAGGGACTCAGATACGCAGTATTTT.

The table lists this clonotype with many counts. The chain carries TRBV12-3 or TRBV12-4 and TRBJ2-2; D gene ambiguous. The CDR3 runs to 13 residues. V shed 8 bases and J shed 5 bases, with 12 bases lying between them. The CDR3 loop reads CASPPTNTGELFF. The CDR3 nucleotides are TGTGCCAGCCCACCCACTAATACCGGGGAGCTGTTTTTT.

With regard to this clonotype: A much larger clone differs by one base, so this may be a read error. The V call is TRBV3-1, the J call TRBJ2-2, with a tentative D call TRBD2 (7 bases). CDR3 length: 16 amino acids. Germline loops: CDR1 LGHDT, CDR2 YNNKEL (reference sequence). CDR3 sequence reads: CASSQEGGLDTGELSF. CDR3 DNA sequence: TGTGCCAGCAGCCAAGAGGGGGGGCTTGACACCGGGGAGCTGTCTTTT.

This clonotype was detected ten times or more. Here the CDR3 DNA reads TGTGCCAGCAGTAGCGGGGGGGCCTACGAGCAGTACTTC. Translated: CASSSGGAYEQYF. V is TRBV2 and J is TRBJ2-7; TRBD2 matches at 10 bases. V lost 5 bases and J lost 2; bases outside the gene matches: 0. The CDR3 spans 13 residues. Germline V gene lookup returns CDR1 SNHLY and CDR2 FYNNEI.

This clonotype was counted only a few times. The J gene is TRBJ2-2, the V gene TRBV29-1; D gene unclear. Germline V gene lookup returns CDR1 SQVTM and CDR2 ANQGSEA. The CDR3 covers 12 residues. Trimming stripped 1 base from V and 5 bases from J, with 5 bases between. The CDR3 DNA follows: TGCAGCGTTGAAGCCAGAACCGGGGAGCTGTTTTTT. Residues: CSVEARTGELFF.

This clonotype appeared many times. The chain is built from TRBV12-3 or TRBV12-4 and TRBJ1-1; D remains unclear. Trimming shortened V by 5 bases and J by 2 bases, and 9 bases separated the two germline ends. This CDR3 has 13 residues. The DNA of the CDR3 is TGTGCCAGCAGTATCGGTGCAAACACTGAAGCTTTCTTT. It codes for CASSIGANTEAFF.

The rearrangement uses TRBV6-2 or TRBV6-3 and TRBJ2-3; 11 bases align to TRBD2. The V gene's germline CDR1 is MNHEY and CDR2 SVGEGT. V lost 4 bases and J lost 3; bases outside the gene matches: 18. The CDR3 totals 20 residues. DNA of the CDR3: TGTGCCAGCAGTTCCCACCCTACTAGCGGGGGCCCCTCTATGACAGATACGCAGTATTTT. Its translation is CASSSHPTSGGPSMTDTQYF.

With regard to this clonotype: Possible read error: a much larger clone is one base away. The chain recombines TRBV5-6 with TRBJ2-1; D is uncertain. The CDR3 has 12 residues. Looked up from germline, CDR1 is SGHDT and CDR2 is YYEEEE. In DNA, the CDR3 is TGTGCCCGCAGCTTTGAGCCGAATGAGCAGTTCTTC. Its translation: CARSFEPNEQFF.

This clonotype was picked up many times. The chain couples TRBV3-1 to TRBJ1-1; D ambiguous. Trimming left V 3 bases short and J 1 base short, with 6 bases between. The germline CDR1 and CDR2 sequences are LGHDT and YNNKEL (reference sequence). CDR3 length: 13 residues. The DNA for the CDR3 is TGTGCCAGCAGCCAGGGTTCGAACACTGAAGCTTTCTTT. It encodes CASSQGSNTEAFF. The full variable domain, in which reference TRBV3-1 and TRBJ1-1 provide the parts outside the CDR3, is DTAVSQTPKYLVTQMGNDKSIKCEQNLGHDTMYWYKQDSKKFLKIMFSYNNKELIINETVPNRFSPKSPDKAHLNLHINSLELGDSAVYFCASSQGSNTEAFFGQGTRLTVV.

This clonotype turned up a few times. The V call is TRBV7-3, the J call TRBJ1-1, with D unresolved. V lost 5 bases and J lost 0, with 16 bases in between. CDR3 length: 16 residues. Germline V CDR1 and CDR2: SGHTA, FQGTGA. For the CDR3, the DNA is TGTGCCAGCAGCCCCCGCGGTGGGGTCATGAACACTGAAGCTTTCTTT. It codes for CASSPRGGVMNTEAFF.

This clonotype was detected a few times. This rearrangement joins TRBV7-9 to TRBJ2-5, with D unclear. The germline V gene has CDR1 SEHNR and CDR2 FQNEAQ (reference sequence). This CDR3 is 15 amino acids long. V lost 1 base and J lost 5, with 14 bases in between. This CDR3 reads CASSLEVSLSETQYF. The CDR3 DNA reads TGTGCCAGCAGCTTAGAGGTCAGCCTATCGGAGACCCAGTACTTC.

In this sample, this clonotype turned up many times. The genes are TRBV20-1 and TRBJ1-2; tentatively, D is TRBD1 (5 bases). This CDR3 contains 12 residues. From germline, CDR1 is DFQATT and CDR2 SNEGSKA (reference sequence). The V gene lost 0 bases and the J gene lost 4 bases, with 6 bases spanning the gap. CDR3 nucleotide sequence: TGCAGTGCTAGAGATGACAGCTATGGCTACACCTTC. Its protein is CSARDDSYGYTF.

This sequence joins TRBV2 and TRBJ2-1; 7 bases are a match to TRBD2. This CDR3 has 14 residues. In germline, CDR1 is SNHLY, CDR2 FYNNEI. V lost 9 bases and J lost 4; bases outside the gene matches: 9. The CDR3 sequence is CARERDKDYNEQFF. In nucleotides, the CDR3 is TGTGCCAGAGAGCGGGATAAGGATTACAATGAGCAGTTCTTC.

In this sample, this clonotype turned up many times. This chain uses TRBV12-3 or TRBV12-4 with TRBJ2-3; 11 bases map to TRBD2. Trimming at V came to 6 bases and at J to 5 bases, leaving 7 bases not matched to a gene. The CDR3 consists of 15 residues. CDR3 bases: TGTGCCAGCAGCTTCCTAGCGGGGGGAGGAGATACGCAGTATTTT. Its protein product is CASSFLAGGGDTQYF.